The rows below give T cell receptor beta chains drawn from one sample of a study of control samples from healthy donors and cancer patients. Using immunoSEQ multiplex PCR, the repertoire was profiled, and TCRdb retains in-frame clones only, with some absent. The sample includes 24,000 or so clones, approximately 91% of them seen just once. The sequenced sample was PBMCs. The receptor set was obtained from a man aged 50-60 years with lung cancer. Both conserved end residues are part of each CDR3. A D gene is named only where the DNA matches it firmly. The listing skips clone size in some rows; elsewhere it reads once, few, many or a size class.

CASSEWGTGRYSNQPQHF TGTGCCAGCAGTGAATGGGGGACAGGCCGATATAGCAATCAGCCCCAGCATTTT TRBJ1-5 TRBV2 TRBD1 NA
CAISEPIAGDSTDTQYF TGTGCCATCAGTGAGCCGATAGCGGGGGATAGCACAGATACGCAGTATTTT TRBJ2-3 TRBV10-3 TRBD2 NA
CASSPPGTEQFF TGTGCCAGCTCGCCGCCGGGTACTGAGCAGTTCTTC TRBJ2-1 TRBV18 NA NA
CASSFDLGTEAFF TGCGCCAGCAGCTTTGACCTTGGGACTGAAGCTTTCTTT TRBJ1-1 TRBV5-1 NA NA
CASRVLGQGESSPLHF TGTGCCAGCAGAGTCCTAGGACAGGGGGAGTCGTCACCCCTCCACTTT TRBJ1-6 TRBV28 TRBD1 NA
CASSQDFGNQPQHF TGTGCCAGCAGCCAAGATTTCGGGAATCAGCCCCAGCATTTT TRBJ1-5 TRBV3-1/TRBV3-2 NA NA
CASSPSAGPPGNEQFF TGTGCCAGCTCACCATCGGCAGGACCGCCTGGCAATGAGCAGTTCTTC TRBJ2-1 TRBV18 NA NA
CASTGGWYGYTF TGTGCCAGCACTGGGGGCTGGTATGGCTACACCTTC TRBJ1-2 TRBV28 NA NA
CASKQPGQGNEKLFF TGTGCCAGCAAACAACCGGGACAGGGTAATGAAAAACTGTTTTTT TRBJ1-4 TRBV27 TRBD1 NA
CASKANEKLFF TGTGCCAGCAAAGCTAATGAAAAACTGTTTTTT TRBJ1-4 TRBV6-5 NA NA
CASSTQTGPLTYEQYF TGTGCCAGTAGTACCCAGACAGGGCCACTCACCTACGAGCAGTACTTC TRBJ2-7 TRBV19 TRBD1 NA
CASSIVRGGQETQYF TGTGCCAGTAGTATAGTCAGGGGAGGCCAAGAGACCCAGTACTTC TRBJ2-5 TRBV19 NA once
CASSQDRVSAFF TGCGCCAGCAGCCAAGACAGGGTCTCAGCTTTCTTT TRBJ1-1 TRBV4-3 NA NA
CASSGRDSETYPYEQYF TGTGCCAGCAGCGGCCGGGACAGTGAGACTTATCCGTACGAGCAGTACTTC TRBJ2-7 TRBV11-2 TRBD1 NA
CASSPAGTVSYEQYF TGTGCCAGCAGCCCGGCCGGGACAGTCTCCTACGAGCAGTACTTC TRBJ2-7 TRBV5-4 TRBD1 NA
CASSSSAGGANFNGQYF TGTGCCAGTAGTAGCTCGGCAGGGGGCGCGAATTTTAATGGGCAGTACTTC TRBJ2-7 TRBV19 TRBD1 NA
CASSSGQYGYTF TGTGCCAGCAGCTCAGGACAGTATGGCTACACCTTC TRBJ1-2 TRBV5-6 NA once
CASSQGQGLPGNTIYF TGCGCCAGCAGCCAAGGACAGGGTTTACCGGGGAACACCATATATTTT TRBJ1-3 TRBV4-1 TRBD1 once
CASSYYPGQGLRSGANVLTF TGTGCCAGCAGTTACTATCCAGGACAGGGGCTTCGCTCTGGGGCCAACGTCCTGACTTTC TRBJ2-6 TRBV6-2/TRBV6-3 TRBD1 NA
CATSRDGRDNQPQHF TGTGCCACCAGCAGAGACGGCAGAGACAATCAGCCCCAGCATTTT TRBJ1-5 TRBV15 NA NA
CASSLLPTGFQPQHF TGTGCCAGCAGCTTGTTGCCGACAGGTTTCCAGCCCCAGCATTTT TRBJ1-5 TRBV5-5 NA NA
CASSRRQGAAGELFF TGTGCCAGCAGCCGACGACAGGGGGCGGCCGGGGAGCTGTTTTTT TRBJ2-2 TRBV6-5 TRBD1 NA
CASRGQGLTTGYTF TGTGCCAGCAGAGGACAGGGCTTGACAACGGGCTACACCTTC TRBJ1-2 TRBV28 TRBD1 NA
CASSVRNGQSTDTQYF TGTGCCAGCAGTGTCCGAAATGGACAAAGCACAGATACGCAGTATTTT TRBJ2-3 TRBV25-1 NA once
CASSQDGIAGQETQYF TGCGCCAGCAGCCAAGATGGGATAGCGGGCCAAGAGACCCAGTACTTC TRBJ2-5 TRBV4-1 TRBD2 NA
CASSYSLSRNTEAFF TGTGCCAGCAGTTACTCGCTCAGTCGTAACACTGAAGCTTTCTTT TRBJ1-1 TRBV6-2/TRBV6-3 NA NA
CASSSRQGGNEQYF TGTGCCAGCAGCTCTCGACAGGGTGGAAACGAGCAGTACTTC TRBJ2-7 TRBV5-8 TRBD1 NA
CASSEESGGAEDTQYF TGTGCCAGCAGCGAGGAGAGCGGGGGGGCCGAAGATACGCAGTATTTT TRBJ2-3 TRBV7-9 TRBD2 NA
CASSLSQSNSPLHF TGTGCCAGCAGCTTAAGCCAGAGTAATTCACCCCTCCACTTT TRBJ1-6 TRBV7-6 NA NA
CASSPKAGFRDTQYF TGTGCCAGCAGCCCCAAAGCGGGGTTTAGGGATACGCAGTATTTT TRBJ2-3 TRBV14 TRBD2 NA
CASSQGQSYEQYF TGTGCCAGCAGCCAAGGACAGTCTTACGAGCAGTACTTC TRBJ2-7 TRBV11-3 NA NA
CATSARQGKVQETQYF TGTGCCACCAGTGCCCGACAGGGGAAGGTACAAGAGACCCAGTACTTC TRBJ2-5 TRBV24-1 TRBD1 NA
CASSLIARTAGANVLTF TGTGCCAGCAGCTTAATCGCTCGGACAGCTGGGGCCAACGTCCTGACTTTC TRBJ2-6 TRBV7-2 NA NA
CASERGSTDTQYF TGTGCCAGCGAGCGCGGAAGCACAGATACGCAGTATTTT TRBJ2-3 TRBV5-8 NA NA
CASGTSGELQETQYF TGTGCCAGCGGGACTAGCGGGGAGCTCCAAGAGACCCAGTACTTC TRBJ2-5 TRBV6-5 TRBD2 NA
CASSLGSSQETQYF TGTGCCAGCAGCTTAGGCAGCTCCCAAGAGACCCAGTACTTC TRBJ2-5 TRBV11-1 NA NA
CASSPKDTQYF TGTGCCAGCAGTCCCAAAGATACGCAGTATTTT TRBJ2-3 TRBV2 NA NA
CASSVRIYNSPLHF TGCGCCAGCAGTGTTAGGATTTATAATTCACCCCTCCACTTT TRBJ1-6 TRBV5-1 NA NA
CASQAGGNTGELFF TGCGCGAGCCAAGCGGGGGGCAACACCGGGGAGCTGTTTTTT TRBJ2-2 TRBV5-1 TRBD2 NA
CASSLDGTGDFNNEQFF TGCGCCAGCAGCTTGGACGGGACAGGGGATTTCAACAATGAGCAGTTCTTC TRBJ2-1 TRBV5-1 TRBD1 NA
CASSSDRGRGYTF TGTGCCAGCAGTTCTGACAGGGGACGTGGCTACACCTTC TRBJ1-2 TRBV6-2/TRBV6-3 TRBD1 once
CASTKDLETQYF TGTGCCAGCACCAAAGACCTAGAGACCCAGTACTTC TRBJ2-5 TRBV28 NA NA
CASSEAVGLGDTQYF TGTGCCAGCAGTGAAGCGGTTGGGCTCGGAGATACGCAGTATTTT TRBJ2-3 TRBV2 NA NA
CASSLGTPSYEQYF TGTGCCAGCAGTCTCGGGACACCCTCCTACGAGCAGTACTTC TRBJ2-7 TRBV28 NA few
CASSVGERAGNTIYF TGCGCCAGCAGCGTGGGAGAGCGGGCTGGAAACACCATATATTTT TRBJ1-3 TRBV5-1 NA NA
CASSSQIGLNTEAFF TGCGCCAGCAGCTCCCAGATAGGACTGAACACTGAAGCTTTCTTT TRBJ1-1 TRBV5-4 NA NA
CASIGFGQGSSPLHF TGTGCCAGTATTGGTTTTGGACAGGGGTCCTCACCCCTCCACTTT TRBJ1-6 TRBV19 TRBD1 NA
CASSLYGISNQPQHF TGTGCCAGCAGTTTATATGGCATTTCAAATCAGCCCCAGCATTTT TRBJ1-5 TRBV28 NA NA
CASSYQTEGNQPQHF TGTGCCAGCAGCTATCAAACTGAGGGCAATCAGCCCCAGCATTTT TRBJ1-5 TRBV6-2/TRBV6-3 NA NA
CASSPAPGTGERGYTF TGTGCCAGCAGCCCCGCCCCGGGGACAGGGGAAAGAGGCTACACCTTC TRBJ1-2 TRBV3-1/TRBV3-2 TRBD1 NA
CASSRDRTNTGELFF TGTGCCAGCAGCCGGGACAGGACGAACACCGGGGAGCTGTTTTTT TRBJ2-2 TRBV7-9 TRBD1 NA